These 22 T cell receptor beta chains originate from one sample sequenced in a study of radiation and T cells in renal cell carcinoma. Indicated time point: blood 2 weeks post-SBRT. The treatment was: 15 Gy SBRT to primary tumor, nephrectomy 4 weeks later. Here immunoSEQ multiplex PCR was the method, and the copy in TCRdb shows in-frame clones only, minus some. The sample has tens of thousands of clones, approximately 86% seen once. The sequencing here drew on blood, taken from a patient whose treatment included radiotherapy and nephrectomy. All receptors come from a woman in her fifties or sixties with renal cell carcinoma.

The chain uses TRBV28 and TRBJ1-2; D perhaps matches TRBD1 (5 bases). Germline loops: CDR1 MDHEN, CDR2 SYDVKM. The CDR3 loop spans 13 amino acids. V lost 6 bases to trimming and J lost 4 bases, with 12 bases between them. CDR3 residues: CASRLGPGYGYTF. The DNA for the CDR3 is TGTGCCAGCAGACTGGGGCCCGGCTATGGCTACACCTTC.

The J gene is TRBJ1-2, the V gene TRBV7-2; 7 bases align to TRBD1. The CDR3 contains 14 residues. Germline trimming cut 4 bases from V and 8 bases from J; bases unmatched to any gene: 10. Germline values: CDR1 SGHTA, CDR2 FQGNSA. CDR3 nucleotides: TGTGCCAGCAGCTCTTCCGACAGGGCAAACGGCTACACCTTC. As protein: CASSSSDRANGYTF.

This CDR3 is CASSLEPGAETQYF. In nucleotides, the CDR3 is TGCGCCAGCAGCTTGGAGCCGGGGGCGGAGACCCAGTACTTC. This chain uses TRBV5-1 with TRBJ2-5; possibly TRBD1 or TRBD2 for D (6 bases each). Between the trimmed V and J ends, which lost 0 bases and 5 bases, there was a span of 11 bases. The CDR3 loop spans 14 amino acids. Germline V gives CDR1 SGHRS, CDR2 YFSETQ.

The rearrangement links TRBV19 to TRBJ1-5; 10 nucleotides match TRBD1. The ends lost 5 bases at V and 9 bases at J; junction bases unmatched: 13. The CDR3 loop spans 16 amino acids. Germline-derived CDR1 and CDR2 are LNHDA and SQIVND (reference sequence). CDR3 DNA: TGTGCCAGTAGTCCACGGGACAGGGGATCGTTTGGGCCCCAGCATTTT. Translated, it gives CASSPRDRGSFGPQHF.

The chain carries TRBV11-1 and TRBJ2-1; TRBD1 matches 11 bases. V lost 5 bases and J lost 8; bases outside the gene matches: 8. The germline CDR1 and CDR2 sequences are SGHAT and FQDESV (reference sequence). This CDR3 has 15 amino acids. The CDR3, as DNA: TGTGCCAGCAGCACAGGACAGGGGGCGCTGGATGAGCAGTTCTTC. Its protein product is CASSTGQGALDEQFF.

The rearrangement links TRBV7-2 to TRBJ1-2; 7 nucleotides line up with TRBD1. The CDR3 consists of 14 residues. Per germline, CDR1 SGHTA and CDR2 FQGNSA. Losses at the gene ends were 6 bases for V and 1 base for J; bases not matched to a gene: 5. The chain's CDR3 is CASSWDRNNYGYTF. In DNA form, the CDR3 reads TGTGCCAGCAGTTGGGACAGAAATAACTATGGCTACACCTTC.

The chain's CDR3 is CASSDRDTYNSPLHF. The CDR3 region has the DNA TGTGCCAGCAGCGACCGGGACACCTATAATTCACCCCTCCACTTT. This chain joins TRBV11-2 and TRBJ1-6, with D possibly being TRBD1 (6 bases). Trimming took 5 bases from V and 2 from J, leaving 10 bases between them. Germline values: CDR1 SGHAT, CDR2 FQNNGV. The CDR3 contains 15 residues.

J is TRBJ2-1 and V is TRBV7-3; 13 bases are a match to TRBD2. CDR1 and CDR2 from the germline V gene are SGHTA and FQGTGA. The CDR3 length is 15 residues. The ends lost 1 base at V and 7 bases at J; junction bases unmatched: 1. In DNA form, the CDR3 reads TGTGCCAGCAGCTTAAGGACTAGCGGGAGTAATGAGCAGTTCTTC. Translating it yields CASSLRTSGSNEQFF.

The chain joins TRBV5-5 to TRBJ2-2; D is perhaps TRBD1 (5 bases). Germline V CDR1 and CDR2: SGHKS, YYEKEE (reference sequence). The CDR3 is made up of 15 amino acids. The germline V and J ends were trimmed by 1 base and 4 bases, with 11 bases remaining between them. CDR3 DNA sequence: TGTGCCAGCAGCTTGTCAGGGTACCGCACCGGGGAGCTGTTTTTT. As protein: CASSLSGYRTGELFF.

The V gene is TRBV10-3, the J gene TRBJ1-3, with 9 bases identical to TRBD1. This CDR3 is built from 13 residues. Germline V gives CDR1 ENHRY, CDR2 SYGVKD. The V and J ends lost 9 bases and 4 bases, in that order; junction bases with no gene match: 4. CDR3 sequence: CAMTGGSGNTIYF. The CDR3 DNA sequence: TGTGCCATGACAGGGGGTTCAGGAAACACCATATATTTT.

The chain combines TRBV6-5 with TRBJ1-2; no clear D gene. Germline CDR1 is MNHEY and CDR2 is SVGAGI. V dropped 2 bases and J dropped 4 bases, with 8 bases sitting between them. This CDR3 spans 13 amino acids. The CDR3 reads CASSYGVRYGYTF. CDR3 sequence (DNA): TGTGCCAGCAGTTACGGGGTTCGCTATGGCTACACCTTC.

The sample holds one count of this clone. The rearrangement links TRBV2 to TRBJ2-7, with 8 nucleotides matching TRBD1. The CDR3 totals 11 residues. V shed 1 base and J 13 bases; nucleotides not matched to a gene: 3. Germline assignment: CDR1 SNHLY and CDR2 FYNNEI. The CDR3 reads CASSEGGTGYF. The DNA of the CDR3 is TGTGCCAGCAGTGAAGGCGGGACAGGTTACTTC. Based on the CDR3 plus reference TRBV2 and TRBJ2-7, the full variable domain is EPEVTQTPSHQVTQMGQEVILRCVPISNHLYFYWYRQILGQKVEFLVSFYNNEISEKSEIFDDQFSVERPDGSNFTLKIRSTKLEDSAMYFCASSEGGTGYFGPGTRLTVT.

This chain's CDR3 is CASSVGLTGTSTDTQYF. The CDR3, as DNA: TGTGCCAGCAGCGTAGGGTTAACCGGGACTAGCACAGATACGCAGTATTTT. The chain recombines TRBV9 with TRBJ2-3; possibly TRBD2 for D (6 bases). The ends were cut back, 0 bases at V and 0 bases at J, with 14 bases in the middle. The CDR3 has 17 residues. From germline, CDR1 is SGDLS and CDR2 YYNGEE.

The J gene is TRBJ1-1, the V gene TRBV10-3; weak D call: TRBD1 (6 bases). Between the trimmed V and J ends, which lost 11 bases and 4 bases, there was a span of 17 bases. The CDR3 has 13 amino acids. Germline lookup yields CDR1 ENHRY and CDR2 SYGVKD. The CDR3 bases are TGTGCCTCCCGGTTGGAGGGGGGCACTGAAGCTTTCTTT. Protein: CASRLEGGTEAFF.

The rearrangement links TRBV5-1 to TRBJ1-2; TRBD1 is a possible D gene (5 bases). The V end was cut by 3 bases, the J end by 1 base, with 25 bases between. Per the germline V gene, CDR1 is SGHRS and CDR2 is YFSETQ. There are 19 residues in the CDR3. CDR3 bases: TGCGCCAGCAGCTGGCAGGCAGTTGGGGCAGAAAAAGATAACTATGGCTACACCTTC. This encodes CASSWQAVGAEKDNYGYTF. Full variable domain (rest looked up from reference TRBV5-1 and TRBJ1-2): KAGVTQTPRYLIKTRGQQVTLSCSPISGHRSVSWYQQTPGQGLQFLFEYFSETQRNKGNFPGRFSGRQFSNSRSEMNVSTLELGDSALYLCASSWQAVGAEKDNYGYTFGSGTRLTVV.

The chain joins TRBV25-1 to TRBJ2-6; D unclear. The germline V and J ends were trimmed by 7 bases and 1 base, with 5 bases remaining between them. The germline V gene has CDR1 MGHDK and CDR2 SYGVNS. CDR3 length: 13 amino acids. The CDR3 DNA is TGTGCCAGCAAGACATCTGGGGCCAACGTCCTGACTTTC. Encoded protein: CASKTSGANVLTF.

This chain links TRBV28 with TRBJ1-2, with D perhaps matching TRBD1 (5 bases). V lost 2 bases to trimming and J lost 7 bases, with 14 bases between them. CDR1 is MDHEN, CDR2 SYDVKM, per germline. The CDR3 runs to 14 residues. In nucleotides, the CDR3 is TGTGCCAGCAGTTTAGGGCAGGGAGGGTCTGGCTACACCTTC. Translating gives CASSLGQGGSGYTF.

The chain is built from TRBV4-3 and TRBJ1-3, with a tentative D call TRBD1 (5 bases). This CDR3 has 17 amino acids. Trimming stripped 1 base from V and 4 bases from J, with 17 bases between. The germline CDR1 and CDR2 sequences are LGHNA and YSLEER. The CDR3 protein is CASSQGGSRVLGNTIYF. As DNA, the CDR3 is TGCGCCAGCAGCCAAGGTGGGAGCAGGGTGCTAGGAAACACCATATATTTT.

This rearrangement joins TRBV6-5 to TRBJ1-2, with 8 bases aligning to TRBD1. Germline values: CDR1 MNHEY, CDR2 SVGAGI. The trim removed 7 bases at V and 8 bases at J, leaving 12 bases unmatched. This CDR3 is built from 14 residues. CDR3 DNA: TGTGCCAGCAAGACTCAGGGGGCTTTCATGGGCTACACCTTC. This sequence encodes CASKTQGAFMGYTF.

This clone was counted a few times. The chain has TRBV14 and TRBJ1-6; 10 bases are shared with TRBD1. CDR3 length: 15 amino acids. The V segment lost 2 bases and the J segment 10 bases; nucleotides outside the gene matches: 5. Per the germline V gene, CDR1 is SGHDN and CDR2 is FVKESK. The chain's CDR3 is CASSQSGQGRSPLHF. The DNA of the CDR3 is TGTGCCAGCAGCCAATCGGGACAGGGGAGGTCACCCCTCCACTTT.

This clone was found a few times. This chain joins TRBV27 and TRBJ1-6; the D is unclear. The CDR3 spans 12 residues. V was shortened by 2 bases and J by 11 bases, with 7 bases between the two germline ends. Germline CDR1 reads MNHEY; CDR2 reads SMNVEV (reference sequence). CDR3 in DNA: TGTGCCAGCAGTTTAATAAGGGCACCCCTCCACTTT. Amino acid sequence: CASSLIRAPLHF.

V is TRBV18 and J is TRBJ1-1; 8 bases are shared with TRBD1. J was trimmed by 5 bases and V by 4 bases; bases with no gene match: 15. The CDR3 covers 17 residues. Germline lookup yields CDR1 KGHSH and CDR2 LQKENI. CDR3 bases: TGTGCCAGCTCACGTACCCAGGGGGCTCCCGGCGAAACTGAAGCTTTCTTT. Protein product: CASSRTQGAPGETEAFF.